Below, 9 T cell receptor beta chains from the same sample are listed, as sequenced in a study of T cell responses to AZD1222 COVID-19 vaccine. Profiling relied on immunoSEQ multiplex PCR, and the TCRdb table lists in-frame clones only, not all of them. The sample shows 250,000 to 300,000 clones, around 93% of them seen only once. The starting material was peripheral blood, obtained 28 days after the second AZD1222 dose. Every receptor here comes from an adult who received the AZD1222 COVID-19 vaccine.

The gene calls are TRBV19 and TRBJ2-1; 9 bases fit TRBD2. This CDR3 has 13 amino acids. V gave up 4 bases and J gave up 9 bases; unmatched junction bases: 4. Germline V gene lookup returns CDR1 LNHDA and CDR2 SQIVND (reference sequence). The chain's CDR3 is CASSSGGAFEQFF. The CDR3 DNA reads TGTGCCAGTAGTAGCGGGGGGGCCTTTGAGCAGTTCTTC.

This CDR3 reads CASSLRTGDSTDTQYF. In DNA form, the CDR3 reads TGCGCCAGCAGCTTACGGACAGGGGACAGCACAGATACGCAGTATTTT. This chain uses TRBV5-1 with TRBJ2-3, with TRBD1 matching 9 bases. This CDR3 has 16 amino acids. V trimming: 2 bases; J trimming: 0 bases; junction bases outside the gene matches: 4. Germline-derived CDR1 and CDR2 are SGHRS and YFSETQ.

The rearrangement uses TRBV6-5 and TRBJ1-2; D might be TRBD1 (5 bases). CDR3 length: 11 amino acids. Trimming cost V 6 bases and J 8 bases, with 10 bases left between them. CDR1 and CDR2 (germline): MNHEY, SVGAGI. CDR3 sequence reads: CASRRGWGYTF. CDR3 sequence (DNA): TGTGCCAGCAGGAGGGGTTGGGGCTACACCTTC.

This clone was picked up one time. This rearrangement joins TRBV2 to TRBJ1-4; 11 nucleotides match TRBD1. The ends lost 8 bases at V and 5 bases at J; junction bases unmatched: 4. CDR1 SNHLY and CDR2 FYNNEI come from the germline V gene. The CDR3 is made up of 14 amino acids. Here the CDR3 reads CASLGDRGNEKLFF. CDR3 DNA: TGTGCCAGCTTGGGGGACAGGGGGAATGAAAAACTGTTTTTT.

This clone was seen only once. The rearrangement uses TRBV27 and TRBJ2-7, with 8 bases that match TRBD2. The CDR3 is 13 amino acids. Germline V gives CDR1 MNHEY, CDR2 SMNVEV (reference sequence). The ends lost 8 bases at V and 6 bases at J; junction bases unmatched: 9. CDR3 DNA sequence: TGTGCCAGCTCCCCGGGACTAGGGTTCGAGCAGTACTTC. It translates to CASSPGLGFEQYF.

The CDR3 here is CASSLGQGNTIYF. The CDR3 nucleotides read TGTGCCAGCAGCTTAGGACAGGGAAACACCATATATTTT. The V and J genes are TRBV11-2 and TRBJ1-3; maybe TRBD1 (5 bases). The ends were cut back, 1 base at V and 4 bases at J, with 5 bases in the middle. Per the germline V gene, CDR1 is SGHAT and CDR2 is FQNNGV. This CDR3 has 13 amino acids.

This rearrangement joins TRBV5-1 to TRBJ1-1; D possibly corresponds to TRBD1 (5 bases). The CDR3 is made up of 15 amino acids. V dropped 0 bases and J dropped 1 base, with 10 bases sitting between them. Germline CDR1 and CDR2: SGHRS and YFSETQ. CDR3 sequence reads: CASSLGFDRNTEAFF. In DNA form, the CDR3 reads TGCGCCAGCAGCTTGGGCTTTGACAGGAACACTGAAGCTTTCTTT.

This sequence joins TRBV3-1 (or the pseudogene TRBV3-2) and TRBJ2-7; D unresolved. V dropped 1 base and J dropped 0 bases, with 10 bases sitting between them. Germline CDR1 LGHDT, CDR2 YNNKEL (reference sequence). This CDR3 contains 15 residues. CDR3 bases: TGTGCCAGCAGCCAAGGTAGGGCCCCCTCCTACGAGCAGTACTTC. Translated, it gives CASSQGRAPSYEQYF.

CDR3 amino acids: CATSRGAGATDTQYF. The CDR3 coding sequence is TGTGCCACCAGCAGAGGGGCAGGGGCCACAGATACGCAGTATTTT. This chain joins TRBV15 and TRBJ2-3, with a possible D match to TRBD1 (6 bases). The CDR3 consists of 15 residues. Between the trimmed V and J ends, which lost 1 base and 2 bases, there was a span of 10 bases. The germline V gene has CDR1 LNHNV and CDR2 YYDKDF (reference sequence).